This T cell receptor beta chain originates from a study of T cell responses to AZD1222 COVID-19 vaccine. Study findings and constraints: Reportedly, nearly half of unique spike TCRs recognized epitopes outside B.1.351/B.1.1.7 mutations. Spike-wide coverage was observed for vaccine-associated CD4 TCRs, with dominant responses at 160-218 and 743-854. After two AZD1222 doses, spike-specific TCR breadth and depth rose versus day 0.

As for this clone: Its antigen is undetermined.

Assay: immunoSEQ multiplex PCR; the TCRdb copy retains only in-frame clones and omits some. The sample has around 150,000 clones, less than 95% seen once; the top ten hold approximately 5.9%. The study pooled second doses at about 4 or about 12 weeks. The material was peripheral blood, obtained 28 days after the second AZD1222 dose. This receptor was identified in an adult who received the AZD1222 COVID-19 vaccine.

CDR3 loop: CATSRDSSTDTQYF. For the CDR3, the DNA is TGTGCCACCAGCCGGGACTCAAGCACAGATACGCAGTATTTT. V and J are TRBV15 and TRBJ2-3, with a possible D match to TRBD2 (6 bases). The CDR3 is made up of 14 amino acids. Between the trimmed V and J ends, which lost 5 bases and 0 bases, there was a span of 9 bases. Per germline, CDR1 LNHNV and CDR2 YYDKDF (reference sequence).